This is a list of T cell receptor beta chains from one sample in a study of blood T cell repertoires in COVID-19. Produced via immunoSEQ multiplex PCR; TCRdb's table is partial and in-frame only. The table has under 200,000 clones, approximately 81% seen once. The sample comprised peripheral blood. The receptors here all came from a woman aged 45-65 years with COVID-19, enrolled during active disease. Both conserved end residues are part of each CDR3. A D gene is named only where the DNA matches it firmly. Clone size, where shown, is once, few, many, or a class for clones that have expanded.

>TRBJ2-1|14|TRBV29-1|TRBD2|-
TGCAGCGTTGAAGACCCGCGGGGGGGTCTTGAGCAGTTCTTC
CSVEDPRGGLEQFF
>TRBJ2-7|16|TRBV2|-|-
TGTGCCAGCAGTGAACAGGCGGGGGACAAAGCCTACGAGCAGTACTTC
CASSEQAGDKAYEQYF
>TRBJ2-5|15|TRBV5-4|TRBD2|-
TGTGCCAGCAGCCCGAAACTAGCGGGGGTGGAGACCCAGTACTTC
CASSPKLAGVETQYF
>TRBJ1-1|14|TRBV2|TRBD1|-
TGTGCCAGCAGTGCAAGGACAGGGGAGACTGAAGCTTTCTTT
CASSARTGETEAFF
>TRBJ2-1|15|TRBV7-2|-|-
TGTGCCAGCAGCTTAGCGGCCTCCTCCTACAATGAGCAGTTCTTC
CASSLAASSYNEQFF
>TRBJ2-1|16|TRBV11-3|TRBD1|-
TGTGCCAGCAGCACTCAGCGAGGGGGCAGATACAATGAGCAGTTCTTC
CASSTQRGGRYNEQFF
>TRBJ2-7|12|TRBV19|-|-
TGTGCCAGTAGTATAGTAACGGGGGAGCAGTACTTC
CASSIVTGEQYF
>TRBJ2-2|14|TRBV30|TRBD2|once
TGTGCCTGGAGTGTACGGGGGGACACCGGGGAGCTGTTTTTT
CAWSVRGDTGELFF
>TRBJ2-7|15|TRBV18|-|-
TGTGCCAGCTCACCACCTGTAAGGACAGAAGGCGAGCAGTACTTC
CASSPPVRTEGEQYF
>TRBJ1-3|14|TRBV28|-|-
TGTGCCAGCAGTTTCAGGGGAATCAGAAACACCATATATTTT
CASSFRGIRNTIYF
>TRBJ2-7|16|TRBV10-1|TRBD2|few
TGCGCCAGCAGCCCCGATACAGCGGGGGGGACCTACGAGCAGTACTTC
CASSPDTAGGTYEQYF
>TRBJ1-4|15|TRBV7-8|-|-
TGTGCCAGCAGCTTAGGGACAGTACCTTATGAAAAACTGTTTTTT
CASSLGTVPYEKLFF
>TRBJ2-5|15|TRBV6-6|TRBD2|-
TGTGCCAGCAGTTGGGGACTAGCGGGGGAGGAGACCCAGTACTTC
CASSWGLAGEETQYF
>TRBJ1-2|15|TRBV28|-|-
TGTGCCAGCACTCCCCAGGGGCGGTCAACTATAGGCTACACCTTC
CASTPQGRSTIGYTF
>TRBJ1-5|18|TRBV18|-|-
TGTGCCAGCTCACTCTATCAACCCCAGGGGATCAGCAATCAGCCCCAGCATTTT
CASSLYQPQGISNQPQHF
>TRBJ1-2|15|TRBV4-3|-|few
TGCGCCAGCAGCACTATTGGGGGGACCTTCTATGGCTACACCTTC
CASSTIGGTFYGYTF
>TRBJ2-2|15|TRBV7-3|-|few
TGTGCCAGCAGCTTAAATCAGGGAGGCACCGGGGAGCTGTTTTTT
CASSLNQGGTGELFF
>TRBJ2-7|16|TRBV7-2|-|-
TGTGCCAGCAGTCGGAACTTCGGGGGGCTCTCCTACGAGCAGTACTTC
CASSRNFGGLSYEQYF
>TRBJ1-5|15|TRBV19|-|-
TGTGCCAGTAGTATCTCCGAGTCAAGCAATCAGCCCCAGCATTTT
CASSISESSNQPQHF
>TRBJ2-2|19|TRBV5-1|TRBD2|once
TGCGCCAGCAGCTTGGTCTCGCTAGCGGGGGGCACGAACACCGGGGAGCTGTTTTTT
CASSLVSLAGGTNTGELFF
>TRBJ2-2|18|TRBV19|-|-
TGTGCCAGTAGTCCGGGTCTTTGGGGCGATACGAACACCGGGGAGCTGTTTTTT
CASSPGLWGDTNTGELFF
>TRBJ2-6|18|TRBV4-1|-|-
TGCGCCAGCAGCCAAGTGCAGGGTTGGCTCTCTGGGGCCAACGTCCTGACTTTC
CASSQVQGWLSGANVLTF
>TRBJ1-3|13|TRBV6-5|-|-
TGTGCCAGCAGAGGGACTCCTGGAAACACCATATATTTT
CASRGTPGNTIYF
>TRBJ1-6|12|TRBV30|-|-
TGTGCCTGGACCCCGGGAGGTCCCCACCTCCACTTT
CAWTPGGPHLHF
>TRBJ2-1|11|TRBV4-1|-|once
TGCGCCAGCAGCCATAACAATGAGCAGTTCTTC
CASSHNNEQFF
>TRBJ2-3|15|TRBV19|-|-
TGTGCCAGTAGTATTACTCCCCCAAGGGGCGATACGCAGTATTTT
CASSITPPRGDTQYF
>TRBJ1-3|15|TRBV7-2|TRBD1|-
TGTGCCAGCAGCTTGGAGGGGGCTGAAGGAAACACCATATATTTT
CASSLEGAEGNTIYF
>TRBJ2-3|18|TRBV9|TRBD2|-
TGTGCCAGCAGCCAAGTAGCGGGGGCGACCCTCAGCACAGATACGCAGTATTTT
CASSQVAGATLSTDTQYF
>TRBJ2-1|17|TRBV7-3|TRBD2|-
TGTGCCAGCAGCTTAACTAGCGGGGGGCTGTCCTACAATGAGCAGTTCTTC
CASSLTSGGLSYNEQFF
>TRBJ2-2|15|TRBV4-2|-|-
TGTGCCAGCAGCCAAGAGGCCAGGGACACCGGGGAGCTGTTTTTT
CASSQEARDTGELFF
>TRBJ2-1|14|TRBV3-1/TRBV3-2|-|-
TGTGCCAGCAGCCATTTAGGTGGCGGCAATGAGCAGTTCTTC
CASSHLGGGNEQFF
>TRBJ1-5|13|TRBV2|TRBD1|-
TGTGCCAGCAGGGACAGGGCGGGAAAGCCCCAGCATTTT
CASRDRAGKPQHF
>TRBJ2-1|13|TRBV6-4|-|-
TGTGCCAGCAGCGCGACAGATTACAATGAGCAGTTCTTC
CASSATDYNEQFF
>TRBJ2-7|13|TRBV6-6|-|-
TGTGCCAGTTTGGAGGGGGCATCCTACGAGCAGTACTTC
CASLEGASYEQYF
>TRBJ2-4|17|TRBV23-1|-|-
TGCGCCAGCAGCGGGGATGCGACCGACCTAGCCAAAAACATTCAGTACTTC
CASSGDATDLAKNIQYF
>TRBJ2-5|13|TRBV28|-|-
TGTGCCAGCAGGGTCCCGGTGTCGGAGACCCAGTACTTC
CASRVPVSETQYF
>TRBJ2-5|11|TRBV6-1|-|-
TGTGCCAGCAGTGAAACGAGGACCCAGTACTTC
CASSETRTQYF
>TRBJ1-5|19|TRBV4-3|-|few
TGCGCCAGCAGCCAAGGTTCCTCCCGCCGTACTGAGGGCAATCAGCCCCAGCATTTT
CASSQGSSRRTEGNQPQHF
>TRBJ1-4|19|TRBV4-3|TRBD1|-
TGCGCCAGCAGCCCCCACGCTGGACAGGCGCCTGCAACTAATGAAAAACTGTTTTTT
CASSPHAGQAPATNEKLFF
>TRBJ2-1|13|TRBV12-3/TRBV12-4|-|-
TGTGCCAGCAGTTTAGTTCCTGACAATGAGCAGTTCTTC
CASSLVPDNEQFF
>TRBJ1-3|16|TRBV3-1/TRBV3-2|-|-
TGTGCCAGCAGCCAAGGGCTCCGGGGCTCTGGAAACACCATATATTTT
CASSQGLRGSGNTIYF
>TRBJ1-2|14|TRBV2|TRBD1|few
TGTGCCAGCAGTCAGACAGGGGGAAGTTATGGCTACACCTTC
CASSQTGGSYGYTF
>TRBJ1-4|14|TRBV4-3|-|-
TGCGCCAGCAGCCAACAGACAACTAATGAAAAACTGTTTTTT
CASSQQTTNEKLFF
>TRBJ2-1|15|TRBV21-1|-|-
TGTGCCAGCACCTGGACTAGCGGGGTAAACAATGAGCAGTTCTTC
CASTWTSGVNNEQFF
>TRBJ2-5|15|TRBV28|-|-
TGTGCCAGCAGTTTATTGTCCGGGGGACAAGAGACCCAGTACTTC
CASSLLSGGQETQYF